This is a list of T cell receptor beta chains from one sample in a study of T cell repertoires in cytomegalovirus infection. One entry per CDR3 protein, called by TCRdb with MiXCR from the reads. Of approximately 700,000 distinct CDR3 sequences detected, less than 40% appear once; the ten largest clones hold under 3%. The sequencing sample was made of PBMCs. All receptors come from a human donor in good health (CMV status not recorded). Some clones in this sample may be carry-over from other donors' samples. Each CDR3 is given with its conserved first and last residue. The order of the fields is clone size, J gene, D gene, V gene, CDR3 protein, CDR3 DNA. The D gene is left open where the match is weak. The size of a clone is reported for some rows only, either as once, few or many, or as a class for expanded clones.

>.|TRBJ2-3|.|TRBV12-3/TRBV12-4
CASSFRAGPDTQYF
TGTGCCAGCAGTTTCCGCGCAGGGCCCGATACGCAGTATTTT
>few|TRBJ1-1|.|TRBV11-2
CASSLLSPPLGTFF
TGTGCCAGCAGCTTATTGAGCCCCCCGTTAGGGACTTTCTTT
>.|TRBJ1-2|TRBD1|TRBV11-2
CASSPAARGHGGYTF
TGTGCCAGCAGTCCGGCGGCCAGGGGGCACGGGGGCTACACCTTC
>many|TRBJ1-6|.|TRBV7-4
CASSLGGSSYNSPLHF
TGTGCCAGCAGCTTGGGGGGTAGCTCCTATAATTCACCCCTCCACTTT
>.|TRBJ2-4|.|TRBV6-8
CASSYSIPGLGAKNIQYF
TGTGCCAGCAGTTACTCGATACCGGGGCTAGGAGCCAAAAACATTCAGTACTTC
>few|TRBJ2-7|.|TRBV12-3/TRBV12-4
CASSLEQHYEQYF
TGTGCCAGCAGTTTAGAGCAGCACTACGAGCAGTACTTC
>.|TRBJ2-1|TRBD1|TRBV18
CASSLWLAGTGSDNEQFF
TGTGCCAGCTCCTTATGGTTGGCGGGGACAGGGTCTGACAATGAGCAGTTCTTC
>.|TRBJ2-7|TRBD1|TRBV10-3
CAISVGTGGVHEQYF
TGTGCCATCAGTGTCGGGACAGGGGGGGTCCACGAGCAGTACTTC
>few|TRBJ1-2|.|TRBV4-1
CASSQGSGGLRDGYTF
TGTGCCAGCAGCCAAGGGTCGGGGGGGCTAAGAGACGGCTACACCTTC
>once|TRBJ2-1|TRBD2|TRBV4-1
CASSGHLAGVNAQFF
TGCGCCAGCAGCGGACATCTAGCGGGAGTCAATGCGCAGTTCTTC
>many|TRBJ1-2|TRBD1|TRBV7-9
CASSRQGSHTF
TGTGCCAGCAGCCGACAGGGATCTCACACCTTC
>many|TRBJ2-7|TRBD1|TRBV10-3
CATRGPGQGAQEQYF
TGTGCCACCCGGGGACCGGGACAGGGGGCACAGGAGCAGTACTTC
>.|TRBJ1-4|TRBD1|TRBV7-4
CASSLLRGRGEKLFF
TGTGCCAGCAGCTTATTAAGGGGGCGAGGTGAAAAACTGTTTTTT
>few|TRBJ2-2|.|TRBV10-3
CAINSNTGELFF
TGTGCCATCAATTCGAACACCGGGGAGCTGTTTTTT
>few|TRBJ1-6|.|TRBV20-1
CSARGVGNSPLHF
TGCAGTGCTAGAGGAGTCGGTAATTCACCCCTCCACTTT
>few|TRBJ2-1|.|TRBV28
CASSFSGVGYNEQFF
TGTGCCAGCAGTTTCTCGGGAGTAGGCTACAATGAGCAGTTCTTC
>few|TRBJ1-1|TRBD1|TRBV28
CASTTAGTGDTEAFF
TGTGCCAGCACCACCGCCGGGACAGGGGACACTGAAGCTTTCTTT
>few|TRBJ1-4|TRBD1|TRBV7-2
CASSLMRGQYGDEKLFF
TGTGCCAGCAGCTTAATGAGGGGGCAGTATGGGGATGAAAAACTGTTTTTT
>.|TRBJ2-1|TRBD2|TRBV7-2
CASSLGISGSLNEQFF
TGTGCCAGCAGCCTCGGTATAAGCGGGAGCCTGAATGAGCAGTTCTTC
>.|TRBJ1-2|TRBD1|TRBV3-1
CASSQVTIFRQGAYGYTF
TGTGCCAGCAGCCAAGTGACGATATTCAGGCAGGGGGCCTATGGCTACACCTTC
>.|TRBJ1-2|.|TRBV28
CASSATFYYGYTF
TGTGCCAGCAGTGCGACATTTTACTATGGCTACACCTTC
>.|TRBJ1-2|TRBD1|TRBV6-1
CASMDRGYYGYTF
TGTGCCAGCATGGACAGGGGTTACTATGGCTACACCTTC
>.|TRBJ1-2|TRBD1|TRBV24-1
CATSRGTANYGYTF
TGTGCCACCAGTAGAGGGACAGCTAACTATGGCTACACCTTC
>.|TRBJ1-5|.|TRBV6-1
CASNKITTGFNQPQHF
TGTGCCAGCAACAAAATAACTACAGGGTTCAATCAGCCCCAGCATTTT
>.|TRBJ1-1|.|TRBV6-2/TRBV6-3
CASSYSLWGSNTEAFF
TGTGCCAGCAGTTACTCTTTGTGGGGCTCGAACACTGAAGCTTTCTTT
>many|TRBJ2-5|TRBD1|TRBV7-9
CASSPRTGTETQYF
TGTGCCAGCAGCCCGAGGACAGGGACAGAGACCCAGTACTTC
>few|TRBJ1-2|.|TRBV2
CASSEQTNYGYTF
TGTGCCAGCAGCGAACAGACTAACTATGGCTACACCTTC
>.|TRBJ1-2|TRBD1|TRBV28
CASSKQGALGYTF
TGTGCCAGCAGTAAACAGGGGGCGTTAGGCTACACCTTC
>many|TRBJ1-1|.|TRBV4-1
CASSQEAVRARTEAFF
TGCGCCAGCAGCCAAGAGGCAGTCCGGGCCCGGACTGAAGCTTTCTTT
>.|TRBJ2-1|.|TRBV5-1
CASSLDGKHNEQFF
TGCGCCAGCAGCTTGGACGGGAAACACAATGAGCAGTTCTTC
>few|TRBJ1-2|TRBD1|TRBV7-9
CASDQGGDRLGYGYTF
TGTGCCAGCGACCAGGGGGGGGACCGGTTAGGCTATGGCTACACCTTC
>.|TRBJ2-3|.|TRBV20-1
CSARYGSTDTQYF
TGCAGTGCTAGATACGGGAGCACAGATACGCAGTATTTT
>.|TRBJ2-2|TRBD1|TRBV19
CASGTGRRTGELFF
TGTGCCAGTGGGACAGGGAGGAGGACCGGGGAGCTGTTTTTT
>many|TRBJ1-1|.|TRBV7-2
CASSLDSGAEAFF
TGTGCCAGCAGCTTAGATTCAGGGGCGGAAGCTTTCTTT
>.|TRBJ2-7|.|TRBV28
CASSTIRLTSYEQYF
TGTGCCAGCAGTACGATTAGACTGACATCCTACGAGCAGTACTTC
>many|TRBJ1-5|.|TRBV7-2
CASRIGVSGPQHF
TGTGCCAGCAGGATAGGGGTTAGTGGCCCCCAGCATTTT
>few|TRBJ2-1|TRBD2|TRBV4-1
CASSDPGLAGINEQFF
TGCGCCAGCAGCGACCCGGGACTAGCGGGGATTAATGAGCAGTTCTTC
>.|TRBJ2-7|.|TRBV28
CASSLRRGLAYEQYF
TGTGCCAGCAGTTTGCGGCGGGGATTGGCCTACGAGCAGTACTTC
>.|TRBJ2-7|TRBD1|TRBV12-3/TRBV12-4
CASSFNPGTGAYEQYF
TGTGCCAGCAGTTTTAATCCAGGAACAGGGGCCTACGAGCAGTACTTC
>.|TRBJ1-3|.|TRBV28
CASSPEIPGNTIYF
TGTGCCAGCAGTCCGGAGATTCCTGGAAACACCATATATTTT
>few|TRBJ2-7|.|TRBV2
CASSEGGEGGVAYEQYF
TGTGCCAGCAGTGAAGGAGGTGAAGGGGGAGTAGCTTACGAGCAGTACTTC
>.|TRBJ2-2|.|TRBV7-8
CASSSRQANTGELFF
TGTGCCAGCAGCAGCCGACAGGCCAACACCGGGGAGCTGTTTTTT
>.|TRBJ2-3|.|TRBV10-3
CAISEPTRDTQYF
TGTGCCATCAGTGAACCAACTAGGGATACGCAGTATTTT
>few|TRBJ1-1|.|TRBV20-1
CSAEGNTEAFF
TGCAGTGCTGAGGGGAACACTGAAGCTTTCTTT
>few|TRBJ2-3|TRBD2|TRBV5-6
CASSTGLAGGSDTQYF
TGTGCCAGCAGCACGGGACTAGCGGGGGGGTCGGATACGCAGTATTTT
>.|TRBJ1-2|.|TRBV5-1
CASSPTPHSGDLYGYTF
TGCGCCAGCAGCCCTACCCCACACAGTGGGGATCTATATGGCTACACCTTC
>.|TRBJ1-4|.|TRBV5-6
CASSDRVTAEKLFF
TGTGCCAGCAGCGATAGAGTAACAGCTGAAAAACTGTTTTTT
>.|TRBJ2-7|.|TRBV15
CATSRGEGTEKEQYF
TGTGCCACCAGCAGAGGGGAAGGGACCGAGAAGGAGCAGTACTTC
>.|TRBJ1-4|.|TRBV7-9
CASSWERLNEKLFF
TGTGCCAGCAGCTGGGAGAGACTTAATGAAAAACTGTTTTTT
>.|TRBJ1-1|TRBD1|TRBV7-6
CSIFQGENTEAFF
TGTTCCATCTTCCAGGGGGAGAACACTGAAGCTTTCTTT
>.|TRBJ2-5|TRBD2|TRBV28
CASRGYTGTSQKGRGRETQYF
TGTGCCAGCAGAGGGTACACCGGGACTAGCCAAAAGGGACGGGGGAGAGAGACCCAGTACTTC
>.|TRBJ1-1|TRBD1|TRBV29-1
CSVRMGTGNTEAFF
TGCAGCGTTCGAATGGGGACAGGTAACACTGAAGCTTTCTTT
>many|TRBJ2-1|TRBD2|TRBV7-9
CASSQGLAAYNEQFF
TGTGCCAGCAGCCAGGGACTAGCGGCCTACAATGAGCAGTTCTTC
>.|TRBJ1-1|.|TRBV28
CASSYPLRGGTEAFF
TGTGCCAGCAGTTACCCCCTTCGAGGGGGCACTGAAGCTTTCTTT
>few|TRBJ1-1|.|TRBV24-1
CATSDSRYVNTEAFF
TGTGCCACCAGTGATTCCAGGTATGTGAACACTGAAGCTTTCTTT
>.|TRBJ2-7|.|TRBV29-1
CSVEEDTYEQYF
TGCAGCGTTGAAGAAGATACCTACGAGCAGTACTTC
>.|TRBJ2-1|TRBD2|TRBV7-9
CASSREGGEQFF
TGTGCCAGCAGCAGGGAGGGTGGGGAGCAGTTCTTC
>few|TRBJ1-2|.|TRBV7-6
CASSSGGSYGYTF
TGTGCCAGCAGCTCCGGGGGATCGTATGGCTACACCTTC
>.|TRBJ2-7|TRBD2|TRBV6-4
CASSDPAGTSGVSGIAYEQYF
TGTGCCAGCAGTGACCCGGCCGGGACTAGCGGAGTGTCTGGGATTGCCTACGAGCAGTACTTC
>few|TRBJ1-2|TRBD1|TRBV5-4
CASSGTGGLPGSGYTF
TGTGCCAGCAGCGGGACAGGGGGTCTCCCAGGTAGCGGCTACACCTTC